This TCR beta chain was profiled in a study of identical twins. This clonotype was observed a few times. TCRdb reprocessed the 5' RACE reads with MiXCR, giving one entry per CDR3 protein. The sample comprises roughly 570,000 distinct CDR3 sequences, nearly 10% of which are singletons, and 2.5% to 3.5% rests with the top ten. This CDR3 spans 14 amino acids. Trimming shortened V by 5 bases and J by 1 base, and 11 bases separated the two germline ends. In germline, CDR1 is SGHAT, CDR2 FQDESV (reference sequence). The sample also formed part of further work on yellow fever vaccine responses in identical twins.

The sample was PBMCs. The J gene is TRBJ2-5, the V gene TRBV11-1; a possible D gene is TRBD2 (5 bases). The receptor was isolated from a young woman in good health. The DNA for the CDR3 is TGTGCCAGCAGCAATGCCGGGATCCAAGAGACCCAGTACTTC. Amino acid sequence: CASSNAGIQETQYF.